This paragraph covers one T cell receptor beta chain sequence. Its specificity is not known. CDR1 is MNHNS, CDR2 SASEGT, per germline. The CDR3 spans 14 residues. V lost 3 bases to trimming and J lost 4 bases, with 10 bases between them. This specimen belongs to a study of shared clonotypes between healthy human individuals. Study findings and constraints: Tissue TCR repertoires likely differ from these blood-only repertoires.

Using immunoSEQ multiplex PCR, the repertoire was profiled, and TCRdb retains in-frame clones only, with some absent. This sample has about 1.1 million clones, with around 78% found just once. The chain couples TRBV6-1 to TRBJ1-5; possibly TRBD1 for D (5 bases). Sequences were obtained from memory CD4+ T cells from PBMCs. Described subset: CD45RA-negative fraction. This clonotype was sampled from a man between 18 and 29 years old in good health. Some clones in this sample may be carry-over from other donors' samples. CDR3 sequence reads: CASSEGPLNQPQHF. The DNA of the CDR3 is TGTGCCAGCAGTGAGGGACCGCTAAATCAGCCCCAGCATTTT.